Reported below is one T cell receptor (beta chain). TCRdb called the PCR reads again in MiXCR, with one record for every CDR3 protein. The table records approximately 15,000 distinct CDR3 sequences, 53% of them present only once. The V gene's germline CDR1 is SGHTA and CDR2 FQGNSA. The CDR3 is made up of 14 amino acids. This entry belongs to a study of tumor-infiltrating lymphocytes in oesophageal squamous cell carcinoma. The J gene is TRBJ2-7, the V gene TRBV7-2; 8 nucleotides match TRBD2. The end of the DNA is better explained by TRBJ2-1, so the J call may be wrong. Sequencing was done on a sample of esophageal tumor tissue. The clonotype originates from a male donor with esophageal squamous cell carcinoma. The CDR3 sequence is CASSLRGGTYEQFF. CDR3 DNA sequence: TGTGCCAGCAGCTTACGGGGGGGAACCTACGAGCAGTTCTTC.